Listed here are 14 T cell receptor beta chains from one sample, sequenced in a study of blood T cell repertoires in COVID-19. Profiling relied on immunoSEQ multiplex PCR, and the TCRdb table lists in-frame clones only, not all of them. In the table there are almost 400,000 clones, approximately 88% of which are singletons. Sample: PBMCs or T cells enriched from blood (not recorded which). The source of these receptors is a woman aged 25 to 39 with acute COVID-19.

This chain links TRBV19 with TRBJ1-4, with no clear D. This CDR3 spans 16 amino acids. The V gene lost 2 bases and the J gene lost 8 bases, with 18 bases spanning the gap. CDR1 and CDR2 (germline): LNHDA, SQIVND (reference sequence). The CDR3 DNA reads TGTGCCAGTAGTATACCCTCTACTCGGTTTAGCGAAAAACTGTTTTTT. It translates to CASSIPSTRFSEKLFF.

V is TRBV2 and J is TRBJ1-5; D remains ambiguous. Germline CDR1 is SNHLY and CDR2 is FYNNEI. Between the trimmed V and J ends, which lost 3 bases and 5 bases, there was a span of 8 bases. The CDR3 has 13 amino acids. This CDR3 is CASSDERDQPQHF. The CDR3 DNA reads TGTGCCAGCAGTGATGAGAGGGATCAGCCCCAGCATTTT.

The chain carries TRBV19 and TRBJ1-2; TRBD1 agrees at 7 bases. Unmatched junction bases numbered 5, after V lost 6 bases and J lost 1 base. This CDR3 contains 14 residues. Looked up from germline, CDR1 is LNHDA and CDR2 is SQIVND (reference sequence). The CDR3 region has the DNA TGTGCCAGTAGGAGGCCAGGGGGTAACTATGGCTACACCTTC. Protein sequence: CASRRPGGNYGYTF.

The J gene is TRBJ2-1, the V gene TRBV5-1, with TRBD2 as a possible D gene (6 bases). V was clipped by 0 bases and J by 8 bases, with 12 bases between them. The V gene's germline CDR1 is SGHRS and CDR2 YFSETQ. The length of the CDR3 is 14 residues. In DNA form, the CDR3 reads TGCGCCAGCAGCTTGGGGAGCGGGTACGATGAGCAGTTCTTC. The encoded protein is CASSLGSGYDEQFF.

The CDR3, as DNA: TGTGCCAGCAGCCCCTTTGGAGGCGGTGGCACTGAAGCTTTCTTT. Protein product: CASSPFGGGGTEAFF. The chain uses TRBV3-1 (or the pseudogene TRBV3-2) and TRBJ1-1; D is unresolved. V shed 4 bases and J shed 4 bases, with 16 bases lying between them. Per germline, CDR1 LGHDT and CDR2 YNNKEL (reference sequence). This CDR3 spans 15 amino acids.

V is TRBV3-1 (or the pseudogene TRBV3-2) and J is TRBJ2-3; weak D call: TRBD2 (5 bases). V lost 0 bases and J lost 4, with 11 bases in between. This CDR3 is 15 amino acids long. Germline values: CDR1 LGHDT, CDR2 YNNKEL (reference sequence). The CDR3 DNA is TGTGCCAGCAGCCAAGAAGTAGTCGGGGCAGATACGCAGTATTTT. It encodes CASSQEVVGADTQYF.

This sequence joins TRBV24-1 and TRBJ2-5, with TRBD1 matching over 7 bases. The V segment lost 0 bases and the J segment 2 bases; nucleotides outside the gene matches: 2. CDR3 length: 15 amino acids. Germline lookup yields CDR1 KGHDR and CDR2 SFDVKD. Written as DNA, the CDR3 is TGTGCCACCAGTGATTTGAGGGGGCCGCAAGAGACCCAGTACTTC. Translating it yields CATSDLRGPQETQYF.

V gene TRBV19 combines with J gene TRBJ1-5; 8 nucleotides match TRBD1. Trimming at V came to 5 bases and at J to 6 bases, leaving 6 bases not matched to a gene. The CDR3 consists of 14 residues. Germline values: CDR1 LNHDA, CDR2 SQIVND (reference sequence). In DNA form, the CDR3 reads TGTGCCAGTAGTGCAGGGGGCAGGGTTCAGCCCCAGCATTTT. Translating it yields CASSAGGRVQPQHF. The whole variable domain, filled in from reference TRBV19 and TRBJ1-5, reads DGGITQSPKYLFRKEGQNVTLSCEQNLNHDAMYWYRQDPGQGLRLIYYSQIVNDFQKGDIAEGYSVSREKKESFPLTVTSAQKNPTAFYLCASSAGGRVQPQHFGDGTRLSIL.

V usage is TRBV9 and J usage is TRBJ1-1, with 9 bases lining up with TRBD1. This CDR3 spans 16 amino acids. Germline CDR1 SGDLS, CDR2 YYNGEE. J was trimmed by 5 bases and V by 4 bases; bases with no gene match: 12. CDR3 in DNA: TGTGCCAGCAGCCCAACCGGGGACAGGGCGAATACTGAAGCTTTCTTT. The encoded protein is CASSPTGDRANTEAFF.

The V gene is TRBV7-9, the J gene TRBJ2-3; 7 bases fit TRBD2. This CDR3 has 15 residues. After removal of 1 base from V and 1 base from J, the junction contained 2 bases not matched to a gene. The V gene's germline CDR1 is SEHNR and CDR2 FQNEAQ (reference sequence). The CDR3 reads CASSLERGGTDTQYF. In nucleotides, the CDR3 is TGTGCCAGCAGCTTAGAACGGGGGGGCACAGATACGCAGTATTTT.

In this sample, this clone turned up once. This chain's CDR3 is CACRQGANSPLHF. CDR3 nucleotides: TGCGCCTGCCGTCAGGGGGCCAATTCACCCCTCCACTTT. This chain uses TRBV5-1 with TRBJ1-6; 8 nucleotides agree with TRBD1. Trimming took 10 bases from V and 7 from J; bases not matched to a gene: 7. The CDR3 is 13 amino acids. Per the germline V gene, CDR1 is SGHRS and CDR2 is YFSETQ.

The chain couples TRBV27 to TRBJ2-7; a weak D match, TRBD2 (5 bases). V gave up 4 bases and J gave up 5 bases, with 15 bases separating them. CDR1 and CDR2 (germline): MNHEY, SMNVEV (reference sequence). The CDR3 loop spans 14 amino acids. CDR3 loop: CASSSTPAGNEQYF. CDR3 DNA: TGTGCCAGCAGTTCGACCCCGGCCGGGAACGAGCAGTACTTC.

V is TRBV12-3 or TRBV12-4 and J is TRBJ1-5; D call uncertain. V was clipped by 3 bases and J by 7 bases, with 10 bases between them. CDR3 size: 13 residues. The CDR3 DNA follows: TGTGCCAGCAGTTTCTTCGGCGGGCAGCCCCAGCATTTT. Encoded protein: CASSFFGGQPQHF.

This rearrangement joins TRBV7-2 to TRBJ1-5; D gene unclear. Per the germline V gene, CDR1 is SGHTA and CDR2 is FQGNSA. V was clipped by 1 base and J by 7 bases, with 11 bases between them. CDR3 length: 14 amino acids. This CDR3 reads CASSLGGVGQPQHF. The CDR3 bases are TGTGCCAGCAGCTTAGGCGGGGTTGGCCAGCCCCAGCATTTT.